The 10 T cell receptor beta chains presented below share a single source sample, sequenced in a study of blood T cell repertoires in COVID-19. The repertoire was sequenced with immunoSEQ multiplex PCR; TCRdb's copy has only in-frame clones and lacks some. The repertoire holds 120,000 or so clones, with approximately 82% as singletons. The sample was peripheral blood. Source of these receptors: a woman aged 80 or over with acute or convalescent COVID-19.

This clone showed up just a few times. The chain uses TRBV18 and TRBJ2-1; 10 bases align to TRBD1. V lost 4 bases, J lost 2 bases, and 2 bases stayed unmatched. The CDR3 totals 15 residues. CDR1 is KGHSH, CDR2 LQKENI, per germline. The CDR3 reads CASSQTGGAYNEQFF. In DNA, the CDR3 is TGTGCCAGCTCACAGACAGGGGGCGCCTACAATGAGCAGTTCTTC.

CDR3 bases: TGTGCCATCAGTGAGTCCCCTGGACTAGGGAGGGAGACCCAGTACTTC. Protein: CAISESPGLGRETQYF. The chain links TRBV10-3 to TRBJ2-5; 7 positions match TRBD2. CDR3 size: 16 residues. The germline gives CDR1 ENHRY, CDR2 SYGVKD. V gave up 0 bases and J gave up 5 bases; unmatched junction bases: 9.

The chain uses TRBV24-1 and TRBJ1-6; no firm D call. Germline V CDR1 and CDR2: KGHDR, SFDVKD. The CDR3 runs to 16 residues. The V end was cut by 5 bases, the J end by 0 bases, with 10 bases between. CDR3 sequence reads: CATSGEGSSYNSPLHF. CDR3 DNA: TGTGCCACCAGTGGAGAGGGAAGCTCCTATAATTCACCCCTCCACTTT.

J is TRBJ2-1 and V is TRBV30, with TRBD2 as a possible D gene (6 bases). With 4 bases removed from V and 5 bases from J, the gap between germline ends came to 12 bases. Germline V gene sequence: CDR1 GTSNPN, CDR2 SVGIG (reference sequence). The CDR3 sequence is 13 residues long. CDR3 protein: CAWNWGGNNEQFF. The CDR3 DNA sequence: TGTGCCTGGAACTGGGGCGGGAACAATGAGCAGTTCTTC.

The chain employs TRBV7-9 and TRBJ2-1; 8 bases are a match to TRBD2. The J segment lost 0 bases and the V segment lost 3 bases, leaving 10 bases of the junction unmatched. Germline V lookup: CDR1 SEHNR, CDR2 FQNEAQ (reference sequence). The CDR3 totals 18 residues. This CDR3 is CASSFGSSGWSSYNEQFF. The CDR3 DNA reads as TGTGCCAGCAGCTTCGGTTCTAGCGGGTGGTCCTCCTACAATGAGCAGTTCTTC.

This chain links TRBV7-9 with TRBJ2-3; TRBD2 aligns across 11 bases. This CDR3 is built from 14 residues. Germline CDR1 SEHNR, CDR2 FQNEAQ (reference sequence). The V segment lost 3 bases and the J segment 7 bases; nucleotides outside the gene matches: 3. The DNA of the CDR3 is TGTGCCAGCAGCTTTGGGACTAGCGGCTATACGCAGTATTTT. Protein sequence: CASSFGTSGYTQYF.

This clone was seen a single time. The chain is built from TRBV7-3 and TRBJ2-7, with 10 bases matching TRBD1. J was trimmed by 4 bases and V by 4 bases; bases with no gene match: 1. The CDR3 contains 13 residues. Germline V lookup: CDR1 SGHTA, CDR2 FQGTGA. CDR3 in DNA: TGTGCCAGCAGCTCGGACAGGGGGTACGAGCAGTACTTC. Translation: CASSSDRGYEQYF.

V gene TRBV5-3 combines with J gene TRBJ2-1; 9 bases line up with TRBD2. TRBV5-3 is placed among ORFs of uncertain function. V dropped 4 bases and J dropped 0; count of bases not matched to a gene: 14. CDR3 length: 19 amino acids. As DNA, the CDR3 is TGTGCCAGAAGCCTACCTCGACGACTAGCGGAAAGCTCCTACAATGAGCAGTTCTTC. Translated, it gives CARSLPRRLAESSYNEQFF.

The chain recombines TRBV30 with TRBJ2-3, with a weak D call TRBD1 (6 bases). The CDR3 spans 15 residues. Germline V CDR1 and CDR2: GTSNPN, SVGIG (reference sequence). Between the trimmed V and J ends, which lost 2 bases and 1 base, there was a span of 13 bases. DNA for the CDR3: TGTGCCTGGAGTACTATGGGGGCCGGCACAGATACGCAGTATTTT. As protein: CAWSTMGAGTDTQYF.

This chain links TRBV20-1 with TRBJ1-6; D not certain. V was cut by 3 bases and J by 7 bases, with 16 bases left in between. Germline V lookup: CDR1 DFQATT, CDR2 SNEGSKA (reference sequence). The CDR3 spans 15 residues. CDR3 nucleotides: TGCAGTGCTAGTCCATCAGGAGGACCGAATTCACCCCTCCACTTT. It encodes CSASPSGGPNSPLHF.